The clone carrying this T cell receptor (beta chain) came up once. Its target is not known. These data belong to a study of T cell responses to AZD1222 COVID-19 vaccine. The method was immunoSEQ multiplex PCR; TCRdb's version includes in-frame clones alone and lacks a portion of them. The data contain roughly 120,000 clones, about 90% of them seen just once; the ten biggest clones take up roughly 7.8%. Notes on the study in general: Only after the peak T cell response were repertoires sampled. Clonal diversity may have been underestimated in mostly white British donors. Variant regions that are unmutated are reportedly the target of nearly half of spike-specific TCRs. Distributed over spike, vaccine-associated CD4 TCRs predominated at 160-218 and 743-854.

This TCR derives from an adult in good health. Sequenced here: peripheral blood, sampled on day 0 of AZD1222 vaccination.

The CDR3 spells CASSPLGVGNEQFF. The CDR3 coding sequence is TGTGCCAGCAGCCCCTTAGGGGTTGGGAATGAGCAGTTCTTC. The V and J genes are TRBV14 and TRBJ2-1; a weak D match, TRBD1 (5 bases). The CDR3 covers 14 residues. Germline assignment: CDR1 SGHDN and CDR2 FVKESK. V lost 4 bases and J 7 bases, leaving 14 bases between the germline ends.